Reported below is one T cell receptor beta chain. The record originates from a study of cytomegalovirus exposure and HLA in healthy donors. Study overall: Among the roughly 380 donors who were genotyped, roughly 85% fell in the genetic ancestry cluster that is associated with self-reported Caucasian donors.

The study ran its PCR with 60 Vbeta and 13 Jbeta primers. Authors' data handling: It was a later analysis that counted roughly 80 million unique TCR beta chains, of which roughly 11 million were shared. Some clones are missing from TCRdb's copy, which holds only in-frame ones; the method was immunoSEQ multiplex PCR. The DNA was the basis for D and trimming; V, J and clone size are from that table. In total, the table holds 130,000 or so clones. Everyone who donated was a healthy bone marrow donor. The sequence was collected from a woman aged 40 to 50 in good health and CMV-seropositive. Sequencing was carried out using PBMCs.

CDR3 in amino acids: CASSRPPGGNTEAFF. The CDR3, as DNA: TGTGCCAGTAGTAGGCCCCCCGGGGGGAACACTGAAGCTTTCTTT. The rearrangement links TRBV19 to TRBJ1-1, with D possibly TRBD1 on 5 matching bases. Trimming shortened V by 4 bases and J by 1 base, and 13 bases separated the two germline ends. Germline-derived CDR1 and CDR2 are LNHDA and SQIVND (reference sequence). This CDR3 contains 15 residues. Full variable domain (outside the CDR3, taken from reference TRBV19 and TRBJ1-1): DGGITQSPKYLFRKEGQNVTLSCEQNLNHDAMYWYRQDPGQGLRLIYYSQIVNDFQKGDIAEGYSVSREKKESFPLTVTSAQKNPTAFYLCASSRPPGGNTEAFFGQGTRLTVV.